These 13 T cell receptor beta chains were all obtained from the same sample, sequenced in a study of blood T cells in healthy people across ages. The authors ran a second PCR of roughly 6 to 11 cycles using a sample-barcoded 5' primer and a J-beta primer mix. TCRdb re-called the 5' RACE reads with MiXCR, one entry per CDR3 protein. The sample contains 650,000 to 800,000 distinct CDR3 sequences, approximately 44% of which appear only once. Sequenced input: blood. The receptors here all came from a man aged 55 to 69 in good health.

The chain combines TRBV15 with TRBJ2-5; 8 bases map to TRBD1. CDR1 is LNHNV, CDR2 YYDKDF, per germline (reference sequence). This CDR3 contains 15 residues. V was pared by 0 bases and J by 8 bases, with 8 bases of the junction left unmatched. For the CDR3, the DNA is TGTGCCACCAGCAGAGATAGGGACAGGCGCCGAACCCAGTACTTC. It codes for CATSRDRDRRRTQYF.

This chain connects TRBV6-1 to TRBJ2-5; 8 bases are a match to TRBD1. The J call may be mistaken, given a closer DNA end match to TRBJ2-7. The germline V gene has CDR1 MNHNS and CDR2 SASEGT. CDR3 length equals 14 residues. CDR3 bases: TGTGCCAGCAGTTCGGGACAGGCAGCCTACGAGCAGTACTTC. This gives the protein CASSSGQAAYEQYF.

V gene TRBV5-5 combines with J gene TRBJ2-1; TRBD2 might be the D (5 bases). Germline values: CDR1 SGHKS, CDR2 YYEKEE (reference sequence). The CDR3 loop spans 15 amino acids. With 4 bases removed from V and 2 bases from J, the gap between germline ends came to 13 bases. This chain's CDR3 is CASSPGNGPYNEQFF. The CDR3 DNA sequence: TGTGCCAGCAGCCCGGGGAATGGGCCCTACAATGAGCAGTTCTTC. Full variable domain (remainder filled in from reference TRBV5-5 and TRBJ2-1): DAGVTQSPTHLIKTRGQQVTLRCSPISGHKSVSWYQQVLGQGPQFIFQYYEKEERGRGNFPDRFSARQFPNYSSELNVNALLLGDSALYLCASSPGNGPYNEQFFGPGTRLTVL.

This clonotype has only a few counts. The chain is built from TRBV5-1 and TRBJ2-5; 10 nucleotides line up with TRBD2. The V gene's germline CDR1 is SGHRS and CDR2 YFSETQ. CDR3 length equals 16 residues. The V and J ends lost 1 base and 3 bases, in that order; junction bases with no gene match: 6. The CDR3 coding sequence is TGCGCCAGCAGCTTGTCTAGCGGGGGAAGGGAAGAGACCCAGTACTTC. Translation gives CASSLSSGGREETQYF. The full variable domain, its missing parts supplied by reference TRBV5-1 and TRBJ2-5, is KAGVTQTPRYLIKTRGQQVTLSCSPISGHRSVSWYQQTPGQGLQFLFEYFSETQRNKGNFPGRFSGRQFSNSRSEMNVSTLELGDSALYLCASSLSSGGREETQYFGPGTRLLVL.

This chain connects TRBV7-2 to TRBJ1-6; D remains ambiguous. The CDR3 has 14 amino acids. The V gene's germline CDR1 is SGHTA and CDR2 FQGNSA. V was pared by 4 bases and J by 8 bases, with 12 bases between. The CDR3 spells CASSSDRVYSPLHF. CDR3 coding DNA: TGTGCCAGCAGCTCCGACCGGGTGTATTCACCCCTCCACTTT.

The chain combines TRBV20-1 with TRBJ2-7; D is perhaps TRBD1 (6 bases). CDR3 length: 15 amino acids. CDR1 DFQATT and CDR2 SNEGSKA come from the germline V gene (reference sequence). Trimming left V 0 bases short and J 7 bases short, with 19 bases between. The DNA of the CDR3 is TGCAGTGCTAGAGATCTGGGACAAACGGTGGGGGAGCAGTACTTC. As protein: CSARDLGQTVGEQYF.

This clonotype appeared a single time. V usage is TRBV3-1 and J usage is TRBJ2-7; the D call may be TRBD1 or TRBD2 (5 bases each). The CDR3 covers 14 residues. The germline gives CDR1 LGHDT, CDR2 YNNKEL (reference sequence). The V and J ends lost 1 base and 6 bases respectively, with 13 bases between them. The CDR3 nucleotides read TGTGCCAGCAGCCAAGCTAGCCGGGGCGTCGAGCAGTACTTC. Translation: CASSQASRGVEQYF.

This clonotype was counted ten times or more. This CDR3 is CASSLGGSSDGYTF. The CDR3 DNA sequence: TGTGCCAGCAGCTTAGGTGGCAGTTCGGATGGCTACACCTTC. The chain employs TRBV11-3 and TRBJ1-2; unclear D gene. Germline V gene data show CDR1 as SGHNT and CDR2 as YENEEA. CDR3 length: 14 amino acids. V was cut by 1 base and J by 6 bases, with 12 bases left in between.

The chain couples TRBV5-4 to TRBJ2-3; TRBD2 aligns across 9 bases. V was pared by 4 bases and J by 5 bases, with 11 bases of the junction left unmatched. The CDR3 sequence is 16 residues long. In germline, CDR1 is SGHNT, CDR2 YYREEE (reference sequence). The CDR3 loop reads CASSPLAGSRVDTQYF. The CDR3 DNA follows: TGTGCCAGCAGCCCGCTAGCGGGGTCGAGGGTAGATACGCAGTATTTT.

This chain uses TRBV6-5 with TRBJ2-4; tentative D call: TRBD2 (6 bases). Trimming took off 2 bases at V and 6 bases at J, with 11 bases between the two ends. The CDR3 covers 14 residues. The V gene's germline CDR1 is MNHEY and CDR2 SVGAGI. CDR3 amino acids: CASSYKEGVNIQYF. The CDR3 coding sequence is TGTGCCAGCAGTTACAAGGAGGGTGTAAACATTCAGTACTTC.

This clonotype appeared a few times. The chain uses TRBV7-2 and TRBJ2-7; D is ambiguous. Per germline, CDR1 SGHTA and CDR2 FQGNSA. V gave up 1 base and J gave up 7 bases, with 11 bases separating them. The CDR3 is 13 amino acids. The CDR3 loop reads CASSLDGLWEQYF. CDR3 nucleotides: TGTGCCAGCAGCTTAGACGGTCTTTGGGAGCAGTACTTC.

This clonotype was counted ten times or more. The chain recombines TRBV11-2 with TRBJ2-1; D remains unclear. Trimming pared 3 bases from V and 7 bases from J, leaving 4 bases between. The CDR3 loop spans 11 amino acids. CDR1 and CDR2 from the germline V gene are SGHAT and FQNNGV. The CDR3 bases are TGTGCCAGCAGCTTTTTGAATGAGCAGTTCTTC. Translating it yields CASSFLNEQFF.

This clonotype was recorded many times. The genes are TRBV20-1 and TRBJ2-3; D not certain. Germline loops: CDR1 DFQATT, CDR2 SNEGSKA (reference sequence). Trimming pared 0 bases from V and 4 bases from J, leaving 5 bases between. CDR3 length equals 12 residues. CDR3 DNA: TGCAGTGCTAGAGATGGCCCAGATACGCAGTATTTT. This translates into CSARDGPDTQYF.